A selection of T cell receptor beta chains follows, all from one sample in a study of cytomegalovirus exposure and HLA in healthy donors. Generated by immunoSEQ multiplex PCR, the TCRdb table keeps only in-frame clones and is missing some. The sample yields some 120,000 clones, 75% to 90% seen once. The sequenced material came from PBMCs. The source of these receptors is a man between 40 and 49 years old in good health and CMV-seronegative. The CDR3 runs from the conserved cysteine through the conserved F or W. A D gene is named only where the DNA matches it firmly. Some rows have no size entry. The others give once, few or many, or a class for an expanded clone.

D gene: .; CDR3 length: 11; J gene: TRBJ1-1; clone size: .; V gene: TRBV6-5; CDR3 protein: CASRRAEEAFF; CDR3 DNA: TGTGCCAGCAGGAGGGCAGAGGAGGCTTTCTTT
D gene: .; CDR3 length: 12; J gene: TRBJ1-2; clone size: .; V gene: TRBV28; CDR3 protein: CASSWRGYGYTF; CDR3 DNA: TGTGCCAGCAGTTGGCGGGGTTATGGCTACACCTTC
D gene: TRBD1; CDR3 length: 15; J gene: TRBJ2-2; clone size: .; V gene: TRBV18; CDR3 protein: CASSPGTGLTGELFF; CDR3 DNA: TGTGCCAGCTCGCCCGGGACAGGGCTGACCGGGGAGCTGTTTTTT
D gene: .; CDR3 length: 16; J gene: TRBJ1-2; clone size: .; V gene: TRBV27; CDR3 protein: CAIYAQQPAWDYGYTF; CDR3 DNA: TGTGCCATTTACGCCCAACAGCCCGCATGGGACTATGGCTACACCTTC
D gene: .; CDR3 length: 15; J gene: TRBJ1-2; clone size: .; V gene: TRBV9; CDR3 protein: CASSVVPAGVGGYTF; CDR3 DNA: TGTGCCAGCAGCGTAGTCCCGGCAGGGGTGGGCGGCTACACCTTC
D gene: TRBD2; CDR3 length: 17; J gene: TRBJ2-5; clone size: .; V gene: TRBV5-1; CDR3 protein: CASTQSTGTSAQETQYF; CDR3 DNA: TGCGCCAGCACCCAATCCACCGGGACTAGCGCTCAAGAGACCCAGTACTTC
D gene: .; CDR3 length: 13; J gene: TRBJ2-5; clone size: .; V gene: TRBV9; CDR3 protein: CASSSSSQETQYF; CDR3 DNA: TGTGCCAGCAGCTCCAGTTCCCAAGAGACCCAGTACTTC
D gene: .; CDR3 length: 15; J gene: TRBJ2-7; clone size: .; V gene: TRBV27; CDR3 protein: CASSFSADFSYEQYF; CDR3 DNA: TGTGCCAGCAGTTTTTCGGCAGACTTCTCCTACGAGCAGTACTTC
D gene: .; CDR3 length: 14; J gene: TRBJ1-4; clone size: .; V gene: TRBV5-4; CDR3 protein: CASSLAGYNEKLFF; CDR3 DNA: TGTGCCAGCAGCTTGGCAGGATATAATGAAAAACTGTTTTTT
D gene: .; CDR3 length: 14; J gene: TRBJ1-4; clone size: few; V gene: TRBV10-1; CDR3 protein: CASSDGATNEKLFF; CDR3 DNA: TGCGCCAGCAGTGACGGTGCAACTAATGAAAAACTGTTTTTT
D gene: .; CDR3 length: 13; J gene: TRBJ1-4; clone size: .; V gene: TRBV29-1; CDR3 protein: CSVEEQLNEKLFF; CDR3 DNA: TGCAGCGTTGAAGAACAGTTGAATGAAAAACTGTTTTTT
D gene: TRBD2; CDR3 length: 17; J gene: TRBJ2-3; clone size: .; V gene: TRBV19; CDR3 protein: CASSPPFASGGADTQYF; CDR3 DNA: TGTGCCAGTAGTCCCCCTTTTGCTAGCGGGGGCGCAGATACGCAGTATTTT
D gene: TRBD2; CDR3 length: 15; J gene: TRBJ2-2; clone size: .; V gene: TRBV13; CDR3 protein: CASSLGGAGTGELFF; CDR3 DNA: TGTGCCAGCAGCTTGGGAGGGGCCGGAACCGGGGAGCTGTTTTTT
D gene: .; CDR3 length: 15; J gene: TRBJ1-5; clone size: .; V gene: TRBV5-1; CDR3 protein: CASSLQAGPNQPQHF; CDR3 DNA: TGCGCCAGCAGCTTGCAGGCAGGGCCCAATCAGCCCCAGCATTTT
D gene: .; CDR3 length: 15; J gene: TRBJ1-2; clone size: .; V gene: TRBV28; CDR3 protein: CASSYVGALIYGYTF; CDR3 DNA: TGTGCCAGCAGTTACGTGGGGGCCCTAATTTATGGCTACACCTTC
D gene: TRBD1; CDR3 length: 17; J gene: TRBJ1-2; clone size: .; V gene: TRBV28; CDR3 protein: CASSRPGTGGVGDGYTF; CDR3 DNA: TGTGCCAGCAGTCGTCCCGGGACAGGGGGCGTCGGTGATGGCTACACCTTC
D gene: .; CDR3 length: 16; J gene: TRBJ2-6; clone size: .; V gene: TRBV4-1; CDR3 protein: CASSQVWTSGANVLTF; CDR3 DNA: TGCGCCAGCAGCCAAGTGTGGACTTCTGGGGCCAACGTCCTGACTTTC
D gene: .; CDR3 length: 10; J gene: TRBJ1-1; clone size: .; V gene: TRBV29-1; CDR3 protein: CSVPGSEAFF; CDR3 DNA: TGCAGCGTGCCCGGGAGCGAAGCTTTCTTT
D gene: TRBD1; CDR3 length: 14; J gene: TRBJ1-1; clone size: few; V gene: TRBV7-8; CDR3 protein: CASSILDRGTEAFF; CDR3 DNA: TGTGCCAGCAGCATATTGGACAGGGGGACTGAAGCTTTCTTT
D gene: .; CDR3 length: 13; J gene: TRBJ1-2; clone size: .; V gene: TRBV5-8; CDR3 protein: CASSLQGTYGYTF; CDR3 DNA: TGTGCCAGCAGCTTGCAGGGAACCTATGGCTACACCTTC
D gene: TRBD1; CDR3 length: 14; J gene: TRBJ1-5; clone size: once; V gene: TRBV19; CDR3 protein: CASRTTDRDQPQHF; CDR3 DNA: TGTGCCAGTAGGACCACTGACAGGGATCAGCCCCAGCATTTT
D gene: .; CDR3 length: 15; J gene: TRBJ1-1; clone size: .; V gene: TRBV6-1; CDR3 protein: CAYHPVDREDTEAFF; CDR3 DNA: TGTGCCTATCACCCGGTCGATAGGGAGGACACTGAAGCTTTCTTT
D gene: TRBD2; CDR3 length: 15; J gene: TRBJ2-5; clone size: .; V gene: TRBV7-2; CDR3 protein: CASRRLGLAGETQYF; CDR3 DNA: TGTGCCAGCAGGCGGCTGGGACTAGCGGGAGAGACCCAGTACTTC
D gene: .; CDR3 length: 15; J gene: TRBJ1-5; clone size: .; V gene: TRBV19; CDR3 protein: CASSQDRLSNQPQHF; CDR3 DNA: TGTGCCAGTAGCCAAGACAGACTTAGCAATCAGCCCCAGCATTTT
D gene: .; CDR3 length: 17; J gene: TRBJ2-7; clone size: .; V gene: TRBV7-8; CDR3 protein: CASSLGSTIVVTYEQYF; CDR3 DNA: TGTGCCAGCAGCTTAGGATCGACAATTGTGGTAACCTACGAGCAGTACTTC
D gene: .; CDR3 length: 13; J gene: TRBJ1-2; clone size: .; V gene: TRBV6-5; CDR3 protein: CASTRGGGYGYTF; CDR3 DNA: TGTGCCAGCACCAGGGGAGGGGGCTATGGCTACACCTTC
D gene: .; CDR3 length: 14; J gene: TRBJ2-5; clone size: .; V gene: TRBV15; CDR3 protein: CATSRDGQQETQYF; CDR3 DNA: TGTGCCACCAGCAGAGATGGACAGCAAGAGACCCAGTACTTC
D gene: TRBD1; CDR3 length: 15; J gene: TRBJ1-5; clone size: .; V gene: TRBV6-5; CDR3 protein: CASSPGQGSNQPQHF; CDR3 DNA: TGTGCCAGCAGTCCGGGACAGGGATCCAATCAGCCCCAGCATTTT
D gene: .; CDR3 length: 14; J gene: TRBJ2-6; clone size: .; V gene: TRBV28; CDR3 protein: CASGQTPGANVLTF; CDR3 DNA: TGTGCCAGCGGACAGACCCCTGGGGCCAACGTCCTGACTTTC
D gene: TRBD2; CDR3 length: 15; J gene: TRBJ2-7; clone size: .; V gene: TRBV5-1; CDR3 protein: CASSLLAGGQYEQYF; CDR3 DNA: TGCGCCAGCAGCTTATTAGCGGGAGGTCAGTACGAGCAGTACTTC